This is a list of T cell receptor beta chains from one sample in a study of naive and memory T cell subsets. A single record per CDR3 protein comes from TCRdb applying MiXCR to the UMI-ligation and nested PCR reads. The sample has 140,000 to 150,000 distinct CDR3 sequences, approximately 15% seen once. Material for sequencing was naive CD4+ T cells from blood. These receptors all come from a human donor in good health. CDR3s include the opening cysteine and the closing phenylalanine or tryptophan. The order of the fields is clone size, CDR3 length, V gene, D gene, J gene, CDR3 DNA, CDR3 protein. A D gene is named only where the DNA matches it firmly. Part of the rows lack a size; the others show once, few, many or a class for expanded clones.

-	14	TRBV7-2	-	TRBJ2-3	TGTGCCAGCAGCTTAGCGGGAGAATATGATACGCAGTATTTT	CASSLAGEYDTQYF
few	15	TRBV10-3	-	TRBJ1-1	TGTGCCATCAGGGGAGGGGTAGAAATGGGCACTGAAGCTTTCTTT	CAIRGGVEMGTEAFF
many	14	TRBV27	-	TRBJ2-3	TGTGCCAGCAGTCTATCCCGTGGCACAGATACGCAGTATTTT	CASSLSRGTDTQYF
few	14	TRBV30	TRBD2	TRBJ2-1	TGTGCCTGGAGTAGAAGCGGGGCCTACAATGAGCAGTTCTTC	CAWSRSGAYNEQFF
-	16	TRBV6-2/TRBV6-3	-	TRBJ2-4	TGTGCCAGCAGTTACCCTCTCGTTGGGCGAGAAAACATTCAGTACTTC	CASSYPLVGRENIQYF
few	15	TRBV2	TRBD2	TRBJ2-1	TGTGCCAGCGTAGGGACTAGGTCATTCCGGAATGAGCAGTTCTTC	CASVGTRSFRNEQFF
many	16	TRBV18	-	TRBJ2-3	TGTGCCAGCTCACCTGCTGAGGGGGACTTCACAGATACGCAGTATTTT	CASSPAEGDFTDTQYF
few	13	TRBV20-1	TRBD1	TRBJ2-3	TGCAGTACCTGGACAGGGGGCACAGATACGCAGTATTTT	CSTWTGGTDTQYF
few	13	TRBV10-3	-	TRBJ1-4	TGTGCCACCCAGTTCGACAGGAATGAAAAACTGTTTTTT	CATQFDRNEKLFF
many	12	TRBV29-1	TRBD1	TRBJ2-7	TGCAGCGTCGGACAGGTGACCTACGAGCAGTACTTC	CSVGQVTYEQYF
few	13	TRBV12-3/TRBV12-4	-	TRBJ2-3	TGTGCCAGCAGACCCACAGGCACAGATACGCAGTATTTT	CASRPTGTDTQYF
few	15	TRBV20-1	-	TRBJ1-5	TGCAGTGCTAGAGATACTGGAAGAGGCAATCAGCCCCAGCATTTT	CSARDTGRGNQPQHF
-	14	TRBV24-1	-	TRBJ1-2	TGTGCCACCAGTGACCTCAGACAGAACTATGGCTACACCTTC	CATSDLRQNYGYTF
-	16	TRBV12-3/TRBV12-4	TRBD2	TRBJ2-2	TGTGCCAGCACCCCGAGCGGGAGGGCCCTAGCTGGGGAGCTGTTTTTT	CASTPSGRALAGELFF
-	12	TRBV12-3/TRBV12-4	-	TRBJ1-1	TGTGCCAGCAGTATCCGGGGAAGAGAAGCTTTCTTT	CASSIRGREAFF
few	13	TRBV3-1	-	TRBJ2-7	TGTGCCTGCCAGGACGGGGAGTTCTACGAGCAGTACTTC	CACQDGEFYEQYF